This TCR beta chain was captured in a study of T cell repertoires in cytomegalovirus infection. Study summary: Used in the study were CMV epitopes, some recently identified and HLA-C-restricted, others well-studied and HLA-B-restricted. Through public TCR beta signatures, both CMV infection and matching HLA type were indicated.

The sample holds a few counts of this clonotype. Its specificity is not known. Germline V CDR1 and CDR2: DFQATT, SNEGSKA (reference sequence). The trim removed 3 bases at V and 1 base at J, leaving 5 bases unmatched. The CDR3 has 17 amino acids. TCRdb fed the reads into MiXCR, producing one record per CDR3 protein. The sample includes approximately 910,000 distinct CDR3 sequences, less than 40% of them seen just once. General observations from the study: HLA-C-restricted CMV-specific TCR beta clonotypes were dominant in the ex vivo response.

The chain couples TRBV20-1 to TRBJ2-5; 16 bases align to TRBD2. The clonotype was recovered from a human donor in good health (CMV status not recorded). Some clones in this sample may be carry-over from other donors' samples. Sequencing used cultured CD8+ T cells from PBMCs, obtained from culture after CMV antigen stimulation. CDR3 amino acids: CSARPGLAGGPQETQYF. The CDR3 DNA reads TGCAGTGCTAGGCCGGGACTAGCGGGGGGGCCCCAAGAGACCCAGTACTTC.